These 17 T cell receptor beta chains were sequenced from one sample in a study of T cell responses to AZD1222 COVID-19 vaccine. TCRdb's copy holds only in-frame clones and misses some; the assay was immunoSEQ multiplex PCR. The data show about 94,000 clones, 75% to 90% seen once. The sample was peripheral blood, taken 28 days after the second AZD1222 dose. All receptors come from an adult who received the AZD1222 COVID-19 vaccine.

The rearrangement joins TRBV30 to TRBJ1-4; maybe TRBD1 (5 bases). Trimming took off 1 base at V and 12 bases at J, with 21 bases between the two ends. Germline CDR1 GTSNPN, CDR2 SVGIG (reference sequence). The length of the CDR3 is 15 residues. The CDR3 sequence: CAWSGPAGGVRELFF. The CDR3 region has the DNA TGTGCCTGGAGTGGACCCGCCGGGGGGGTCAGGGAACTGTTTTTT.

The chain couples TRBV10-2 to TRBJ1-5, with D possibly being TRBD1 (6 bases). This CDR3 has 15 residues. V lost 1 base, J lost 5 bases, and 12 bases lay in between. Per germline, CDR1 WSHSY and CDR2 SAAADI. CDR3 residues: CASSEWARGDQPQHF. In nucleotides, the CDR3 is TGCGCCAGCAGTGAGTGGGCCAGGGGCGATCAGCCCCAGCATTTT.

The V and J genes are TRBV2 and TRBJ1-1; no reliable D call. The V end lost 1 base, the J end lost 8 bases, and 11 bases lay between the germline ends. CDR1 and CDR2 from the germline V gene are SNHLY and FYNNEI. There are 13 residues in the CDR3. The CDR3 DNA follows: TGTGCCAGCAGTGAAGAGGGCCGGCGGGAAGCTTTCTTT. Residues: CASSEEGRREAFF.

The V call is TRBV25-1, the J call TRBJ1-1; 8 bases match TRBD1. Germline V gene sequence: CDR1 MGHDK, CDR2 SYGVNS. The CDR3 is 14 amino acids. J gave up 1 base and V 7 bases, and 5 bases lay outside the gene matches. DNA for the CDR3: TGTGCCAGCACCCTGACAGGGGCGAACACTGAAGCTTTCTTT. Translated, it gives CASTLTGANTEAFF.

The chain employs TRBV5-5 and TRBJ2-1; D remains ambiguous. The CDR3 consists of 15 residues. The V end was cut by 2 bases, the J end by 1 base, with 10 bases between. Germline-derived CDR1 and CDR2 are SGHKS and YYEKEE (reference sequence). The CDR3 sequence is CASSLNYNSYNEQFF. The CDR3 DNA is TGTGCCAGCAGCTTAAACTATAATTCCTACAATGAGCAGTTCTTC. Combining the CDR3 with reference TRBV5-5 and TRBJ2-1 gives the whole variable domain DAGVTQSPTHLIKTRGQQVTLRCSPISGHKSVSWYQQVLGQGPQFIFQYYEKEERGRGNFPDRFSARQFPNYSSELNVNALLLGDSALYLCASSLNYNSYNEQFFGPGTRLTVL.

The chain is built from TRBV6-2 or TRBV6-3 and TRBJ2-4; TRBD2 agrees at 8 bases. V lost 2 bases and J lost 0; bases outside the gene matches: 9. This CDR3 spans 18 amino acids. CDR1 and CDR2 (germline): MNHEY, SVGEGT. CDR3 DNA sequence: TGTGCCAGCAGTTACGGCCCTAGCGGGCTACTAGCCAAAAACATTCAGTACTTC. It yields the protein CASSYGPSGLLAKNIQYF.

V usage is TRBV18 and J usage is TRBJ1-2; 7 nucleotides line up with TRBD1. The germline gives CDR1 KGHSH, CDR2 LQKENI. The CDR3 is 16 residues long. Germline trimming cut 3 bases from V and 2 bases from J; bases unmatched to any gene: 9. The CDR3 is CASSPTTGQANYGYTF. The CDR3 DNA is TGTGCCAGCTCACCGACTACCGGACAGGCCAACTATGGCTACACCTTC.

The CDR3 nucleotides read TGTGCCACCAGCAGAGGTCAGGGTTACAATGAGCAGTTCTTC. It yields the protein CATSRGQGYNEQFF. This chain joins TRBV15 and TRBJ2-1; possible D gene TRBD1, 5 bases. The CDR3 is 14 residues long. The V gene lost 1 base and the J gene lost 4 bases, with 8 bases spanning the gap. CDR1 is LNHNV and CDR2 is YYDKDF in the germline V gene (reference sequence). Based on the CDR3 plus reference TRBV15 and TRBJ2-1, the full variable domain is DAMVIQNPRYQVTQFGKPVTLSCSQTLNHNVMYWYQQKSSQAPKLLFHYYDKDFNNEADTPDNFQSRRPNTSFCFLDIRSPGLGDTAMYLCATSRGQGYNEQFFGPGTRLTVL.

This rearrangement joins TRBV4-1 to TRBJ1-2; no firm D call. Germline CDR1 and CDR2: MGHRA and YSYEKL. Deletions cut 0 bases from V and 0 bases from J, with 8 bases between. This CDR3 is built from 15 residues. The CDR3 reads CASSQDPVTNYGYTF. The CDR3 coding sequence is TGCGCCAGCAGCCAAGATCCAGTTACTAACTATGGCTACACCTTC.

V and J are TRBV12-5 and TRBJ2-3; 7 nucleotides line up with TRBD1. The junction had 11 bases not matched to a gene; V was cut back by 6 bases and J by 2 bases. The CDR3 is 16 residues long. CDR1 and CDR2 from the germline V gene are LGHNT and FRNRAP. The CDR3 bases are TGTGCTAGTGGGCTTGGACAGGACGTTTTCACAGATACGCAGTATTTT. Protein: CASGLGQDVFTDTQYF. Filled out from reference TRBV12-5 and TRBJ2-3, the complete variable domain reads DARVTQTPRHKVTEMGQEVTMRCQPILGHNTVFWYRQTMMQGLELLAYFRNRAPLDDSGMPKDRFSAEMPDATLATLKIQPSEPRDSAVYFCASGLGQDVFTDTQYFGPGTRLTVL.

The rearrangement joins TRBV6-5 to TRBJ2-7; the D is unclear. Trimming pared 2 bases from V and 4 bases from J, leaving 12 bases between. This CDR3 region has 14 residues. Germline V lookup: CDR1 MNHEY, CDR2 SVGAGI. The CDR3 DNA sequence: TGTGCCAGCAGTTACAATAGGTTGCGGTACGAGCAGTACTTC. This translates into CASSYNRLRYEQYF.

The rearrangement joins TRBV6-5 to TRBJ2-3; perhaps TRBD2 as D (6 bases). V was cut by 4 bases and J by 1 base, with 9 bases left in between. The germline V gene has CDR1 MNHEY and CDR2 SVGAGI. The CDR3 has 14 amino acids. CDR3 loop: CASSFAGRTDTQYF. In DNA, the CDR3 is TGTGCCAGCAGTTTTGCGGGGCGCACAGATACGCAGTATTTT.

V is TRBV30 and J is TRBJ2-4; D is possibly TRBD1 (6 bases). V dropped 7 bases and J dropped 0 bases, with 13 bases sitting between them. This CDR3 contains 14 residues. Germline V gives CDR1 GTSNPN, CDR2 SVGIG (reference sequence). CDR3 amino acids: CASEDSVAKNIQYF. The DNA of the CDR3 is TGTGCCTCGGAGGACAGTGTAGCCAAAAACATTCAGTACTTC. The variable domain in full, completed from reference TRBV30 and TRBJ2-4, reads SQTIHQWPATLVQPVGSPLSLECTVEGTSNPNLYWYRQAAGRGLQLLFYSVGIGQISSEVPQNLSASRPQDRQFILSSKKLLLSDSGFYLCASEDSVAKNIQYFGAGTRLSVL.

The rearrangement links TRBV10-1 to TRBJ1-5, with 9 nucleotides matching TRBD1. This CDR3 is built from 17 residues. V was clipped by 5 bases and J by 0 bases; unmatched bases: 8. CDR1 is WNHNN, CDR2 SYGVQD, per germline (reference sequence). The CDR3: CASSHPRDRDSNQPQHF. DNA of the CDR3: TGCGCCAGCAGTCACCCCCGGGACAGGGATAGCAATCAGCCCCAGCATTTT.

V is TRBV19 and J is TRBJ2-7, with TRBD1 matching over 10 bases. In germline, CDR1 is LNHDA, CDR2 SQIVND (reference sequence). The CDR3 covers 14 residues. V trimming: 1 base; J trimming: 3 bases; junction bases outside the gene matches: 0. CDR3 sequence: CASSIGTGGYEQYF. The CDR3 bases are TGTGCCAGTAGTATAGGGACAGGGGGCTACGAGCAGTACTTC.

This chain connects TRBV5-1 to TRBJ2-5, with 8 bases aligning to TRBD2. The CDR3 sequence is 16 residues long. With V trimmed by 4 bases and J by 2 bases, 10 bases remained unmatched. In germline, CDR1 is SGHRS, CDR2 YFSETQ. CDR3 region: CASSVLAGGPQETQYF. The CDR3 DNA reads TGCGCCAGCAGCGTTCTCGCGGGGGGTCCTCAAGAGACCCAGTACTTC.

The V call is TRBV15, the J call TRBJ1-1, with 7 nucleotides matching TRBD1. This CDR3 comprises 16 residues. Germline V lookup: CDR1 LNHNV, CDR2 YYDKDF (reference sequence). Trimming at V came to 1 base and at J to 4 bases, leaving 9 bases not matched to a gene. CDR3 region: CATSRGLRGSGTEAFF. DNA of the CDR3: TGTGCCACCAGCAGAGGGCTCAGGGGGTCGGGCACTGAAGCTTTCTTT.